This TCR beta chain was retrieved from a study of cytomegalovirus exposure and HLA in healthy donors. As for the study in general: A later analysis reported the same platform for the 110 or so validation repertoires and the roughly 650 first-cohort repertoires.

For this clone: Its antigen is not known.

V dropped 2 bases and J dropped 5 bases, with 18 bases sitting between them. The germline CDR1 and CDR2 sequences are PRHDT and FYEKMQ (reference sequence). The CDR3 has 17 amino acids. TCRdb keeps only in-frame clones here, not all; method: immunoSEQ multiplex PCR. The profile shows more than 250,000 clones, around 90% of them singletons. Findings of the study overall: It was found in a later analysis that first-cohort TCR clusters tended to co-occur in the 100 to 150 validation repertoires. Reportedly, cytomegalovirus status was diagnosed with high sensitivity and specificity.

V gene TRBV13 combines with J gene TRBJ1-4, with a tentative D call TRBD1 (5 bases). This TCR was recovered from a woman aged 30 to 39 in good health and CMV-seropositive. The source material was PBMCs. The CDR3 spells CASSLNGRGGTNEKLFF. In DNA form, the CDR3 reads TGTGCCAGCAGCTTAAATGGGCGGGGAGGGACGAATGAAAAACTGTTTTTT. Full variable domain (outside the CDR3, taken from reference TRBV13 and TRBJ1-4): AAGVIQSPRHLIKEKRETATLKCYPIPRHDTVYWYQQGPGQDPQFLISFYEKMQSDKGSIPDRFSAQQFSDYHSELNMSSLELGDSALYFCASSLNGRGGTNEKLFFGSGTQLSVL.